This T cell receptor beta chain was sequenced in a study of shared clonotypes between healthy human individuals. This table comes from immunoSEQ multiplex PCR, and its TCRdb copy is limited to in-frame clones, with some not included. The sample has more than 550,000 clones, around 90% seen once; the top ten hold 34%. Study donors comprised healthy, HIV-negative adults devoid of recent acute infection or vaccination. CD8 memory comprised CD45RO+ plus CCR7-negative CD45RA+ TemRA cells. This clone has a single count. V shed 0 bases and J shed 5 bases, with 24 bases lying between them. Germline V lookup: CDR1 SGHNT, CDR2 YYREEE (reference sequence). The CDR3 totals 18 residues.

This TCR was sampled from a man between 18 and 35 years old in good health. Some clones in this sample may be carry-over from other donors' samples. The source material was memory CD8+ T cells from PBMCs. Subset denoted: CD45RO+ cells pooled with CCR7-negative TemRA cells. This rearrangement joins TRBV5-4 to TRBJ2-7; either TRBD1 or TRBD2 may supply D (6 bases each). CDR3 amino acids: CASSLDLGGGKGYDEQYF. The CDR3 DNA reads TGTGCCAGCAGCTTGGATCTCGGAGGGGGGAAGGGCTACGACGAGCAGTACTTC.